Listed below are T cell receptor beta chains from one sample, sequenced in a study of T-cell memory formation after mild COVID-19. One entry per CDR3 protein results from TCRdb running MiXCR on the 5' RACE reads. The sample carries more than 100,000 distinct CDR3 sequences, about 5.9% recorded once. Sequencing used PBMCs or a T cell subset sorted from them (not recorded which). Every receptor here comes from an adult woman who had mild COVID-19 (a few samples of this study predate the infection). Cell type and time point are not known. The CDR3 runs from the conserved cysteine through the conserved F or W. The order of the fields is J gene, V gene, CDR3 protein.

J gene: TRBJ2-2
V gene: TRBV9
CDR3 protein: CASSVALREPGELFF

J gene: TRBJ2-1
V gene: TRBV7-2
CDR3 protein: CASSSASLSGRANEQFF

J gene: TRBJ2-5
V gene: TRBV3-1
CDR3 protein: CASSRGSGGRGETQYF

J gene: TRBJ2-3
V gene: TRBV3-1
CDR3 protein: CASSQDIGPLAMAQYF

J gene: TRBJ1-2
V gene: TRBV7-8
CDR3 protein: CASSLAFPGGGYTF

J gene: TRBJ1-5
V gene: TRBV12-3/TRBV12-4
CDR3 protein: CASSLRQIGYSNQPQHF

J gene: TRBJ2-1
V gene: TRBV11-3
CDR3 protein: CASSLRQLAPIEQFF

J gene: TRBJ2-1
V gene: TRBV7-3
CDR3 protein: CASSLNRGLGQNEQFF

J gene: TRBJ2-1
V gene: TRBV2
CDR3 protein: CASRPGLAAYNEQFF

J gene: TRBJ2-7
V gene: TRBV7-7
CDR3 protein: CASSKFHLREQYF

J gene: TRBJ2-7
V gene: TRBV5-1
CDR3 protein: CASSVQAGGLVEQYF

J gene: TRBJ2-1
V gene: TRBV5-4
CDR3 protein: CASSFAISSYNEQFF